The 8 T cell receptor beta chains in this list originate from one sample, sequenced in a study of OX40 agonist ivuxolimab in advanced cancers. TCRdb keeps only in-frame clones here, not all; method: immunoSEQ multiplex PCR. Of roughly 81,000 clones in the sample, approximately 95% are singletons; the top ten hold 11%. Sequences were derived from CD4+ or CD8+ T cells sorted from blood, sampled in a trial of the OX40 agonist ivuxolimab. The receptor source for this set is an adult with an advanced solid tumor such as melanoma, head and neck, liver or kidney cancer.

As to this clone: The same CDR3 can be traced to other DNA sequences in this sample. The V and J genes are TRBV9 and TRBJ1-2; TRBD1 is a possible D gene (5 bases). V dropped 0 bases and J dropped 3 bases, with 9 bases sitting between them. This CDR3 contains 14 residues. From germline, CDR1 is SGDLS and CDR2 YYNGEE. This CDR3 is CASSVGGGDYGYTF. The CDR3 coding sequence is TGTGCCAGCAGCGTAGGGGGAGGGGACTATGGCTACACCTTC. Full variable domain (outside the CDR3, taken from reference TRBV9 and TRBJ1-2): DSGVTQTPKHLITATGQRVTLRCSPRSGDLSVYWYQQSLDQGLQFLIQYYNGEERAKGNILERFSAQQFPDLHSELNLSSLELGDSALYFCASSVGGGDYGYTFGSGTRLTVV.

This chain joins TRBV28 and TRBJ2-7; 7 bases are a match to TRBD1. Germline V CDR1 and CDR2: MDHEN, SYDVKM. The CDR3 is 14 amino acids. The V and J ends lost 6 bases and 0 bases, in that order; junction bases with no gene match: 5. The CDR3 here is CASRTGPSSYEQYF. The CDR3 region has the DNA TGTGCCAGCAGGACAGGGCCTAGCTCCTACGAGCAGTACTTC.

The rearrangement joins TRBV7-2 to TRBJ2-1, with D maybe TRBD2 (5 bases). The CDR3 is made up of 18 amino acids. Trimming removed 1 base at V and 2 bases at J, with 18 bases between. In germline, CDR1 is SGHTA, CDR2 FQGNSA. CDR3 bases: TGTGCCAGCAGCTTAGTCAGTGTGGTGACGGGAACCTACAATGAGCAGTTCTTC. Encoded protein: CASSLVSVVTGTYNEQFF. The full variable domain, completed using reference TRBV7-2 and TRBJ2-1, is GAGVSQSPSNKVTEKGKDVELRCDPISGHTALYWYRQSLGQGLEFLIYFQGNSAPDKSGLPSDRFSAERTGGSVSTLTIQRTQQEDSAVYLCASSLVSVVTGTYNEQFFGPGTRLTVL.

The V and J genes are TRBV15 and TRBJ1-5; no definite D call. The germline V gene has CDR1 LNHNV and CDR2 YYDKDF (reference sequence). Trimming pared 0 bases from V and 1 base from J, leaving 7 bases between. The CDR3 contains 15 residues. CDR3 bases: TGTGCCACCAGCAGAGATAGGGCCAGCAATCAGCCCCAGCATTTT. Its translation: CATSRDRASNQPQHF.

J is TRBJ1-2 and V is TRBV27; D might be TRBD1 (5 bases). CDR1 is MNHEY and CDR2 is SMNVEV in the germline V gene (reference sequence). This CDR3 has 13 residues. V was clipped by 9 bases and J by 6 bases, with 17 bases between them. This chain's CDR3 is CARGGRRGNGYTF. The CDR3 coding sequence is TGTGCCAGGGGGGGTCGAAGGGGAAATGGCTACACCTTC.

The chain couples TRBV27 to TRBJ2-3, with D maybe TRBD2 (6 bases). Germline CDR1 is MNHEY and CDR2 is SMNVEV (reference sequence). CDR3 length: 15 residues. V dropped 3 bases and J dropped 0 bases, with 10 bases sitting between them. The CDR3 sequence: CASSFSGTSTDTQYF. The DNA of the CDR3 is TGTGCCAGCAGTTTTAGCGGAACTAGCACAGATACGCAGTATTTT.

The chain joins TRBV6-1 to TRBJ2-3; D is ambiguous. V was cut by 7 bases and J by 4 bases, with 15 bases left in between. This CDR3 has 14 residues. Germline assignment: CDR1 MNHNS and CDR2 SASEGT. This CDR3 reads CASILIIGADTQYF. Written as DNA, the CDR3 is TGTGCCAGCATCCTGATAATTGGTGCAGATACGCAGTATTTT.

V gene TRBV28 combines with J gene TRBJ2-2, with 9 bases that match TRBD1. The CDR3 is 18 amino acids. Germline assignment: CDR1 MDHEN and CDR2 SYDVKM. V lost 7 bases and J lost 1; bases outside the gene matches: 13. CDR3 residues: CASTGDRVNLQNTGELFF. DNA of the CDR3: TGTGCCAGCACCGGGGACAGGGTAAACCTGCAGAACACCGGGGAGCTGTTTTTT.